The entry that follows covers one T cell receptor beta chain sequence. This clonotype has only a few counts. This receptor's antigen is unknown. Base qualities are missing; no much larger clone stands one base away. This sample was taken from a study of response to subunit inactivated influenza vaccine (dated by TCRdb to between 2018 and 2020). With regard to the full study: Deep quantitative profiling of the T cell receptor repertoire was used in the study to follow responses to a trivalent subunit inactivated influenza vaccine. Results and caveats for the whole study, not just this receptor: The authors proposed that each seasonal influenza vaccination may bring in only a limited number of new T cells.

The time point label on this specimen signifies: 45 to 50 days after influenza vaccine administration. Between the V and J ends, shortened by 3 bases and 3 bases respectively, the junction contains 6 bases. Including cysteine and phenylalanine, the CDR3 has 13 amino acids. Only the CDR3 portion is preserved as DNA: 39 bases, with reading frame beginning at the first base. CDR1 is given as ENHRY and CDR2 as SYGVKD, both from the germline V gene. Library preparation was by RT-PCR. Sequencing was performed on an Illumina HiSeq 2500. The public sequencing data were trimmed at Q25 with fastp and processed into clonotypes with MiXCR by TCRdb, which kept only in-frame beta chains. For every CDR3 protein sequence, its rows merge into one entry that carries the most common genes and DNA. Across this sample there are some 480,000 distinct CDR3 sequences, with 11% seen only once. Jointly, the top ten make up about an eighth of the sample.

The sample consisted of PBMCs from blood, taken around seven weeks after vaccination. The chain employs TRBV10-3 and TRBJ2-1; the D gene is unclear. The receptor was isolated from a man in his forties or fifties who received an inactivated influenza vaccine. Donor details come from another sample of the same person, matched by shared clones. This receptor has the CDR3 CAISDGHYNEQFF. The DNA sequence is as follows: TGTGCCATCAGTGATGGGCACTACAATGAGCAGTTCTTC.